Listed below are T cell receptor beta chains from one sample, sequenced in a study of patients and donors after allogeneic stem cell transplantation. TCRdb processed the RT-PCR reads anew with MiXCR; each CDR3 protein has one entry. The sample includes approximately 170,000 distinct CDR3 sequences, approximately 24% seen only once; the top ten take roughly a quarter. The sample consisted of blood, either unsorted or a sorted T cell fraction (not recorded which). The receptors come from a human donor who was either an allogeneic HSCT recipient or a stem cell or donor lymphocyte infusion donor (not recorded which). It is not recorded whose cells these are; they may come from a transplant donor. Each CDR3 is given without its conserved first and last residue. The order of the fields is V gene, CDR3 protein.

v_gene: TRBV11-2
CDR3aa: ASSPQRANEQF

v_gene: TRBV20-1
CDR3aa: SASQTGGSYGYT

v_gene: TRBV29-1
CDR3aa: SVVGRMDTQY

v_gene: TRBV24-1
CDR3aa: ATRVVSVAYEQY

v_gene: TRBV7-3
CDR3aa: ASRFPGTSGNNEQF

v_gene: TRBV5-1
CDR3aa: ASSLDGYSGNTIY

v_gene: TRBV6-1
CDR3aa: ASRAGVLNTDTQY

v_gene: TRBV7-9
CDR3aa: ASETGVSMNTEAF

v_gene: TRBV12-3/TRBV12-4
CDR3aa: ASSPRLGQSGNTIY

v_gene: TRBV20-1
CDR3aa: SARPGQGRDSPLH

v_gene: TRBV18
CDR3aa: ASSPPASPTGELF

v_gene: TRBV6-2/TRBV6-3
CDR3aa: ASSYSSDFIPYEQY

v_gene: TRBV5-1
CDR3aa: ASSPAAENYGYT

v_gene: TRBV12-3/TRBV12-4
CDR3aa: ASSHQGAAYGYT

v_gene: TRBV5-1
CDR3aa: ASSLDHYNEQF

v_gene: TRBV28
CDR3aa: ASTPIESNQPQH

v_gene: TRBV5-1
CDR3aa: ASSLETGVDYGYT

v_gene: TRBV18
CDR3aa: ASSPGTGFYNEQF

v_gene: TRBV12-3/TRBV12-4
CDR3aa: ASRDTGGNSPLH